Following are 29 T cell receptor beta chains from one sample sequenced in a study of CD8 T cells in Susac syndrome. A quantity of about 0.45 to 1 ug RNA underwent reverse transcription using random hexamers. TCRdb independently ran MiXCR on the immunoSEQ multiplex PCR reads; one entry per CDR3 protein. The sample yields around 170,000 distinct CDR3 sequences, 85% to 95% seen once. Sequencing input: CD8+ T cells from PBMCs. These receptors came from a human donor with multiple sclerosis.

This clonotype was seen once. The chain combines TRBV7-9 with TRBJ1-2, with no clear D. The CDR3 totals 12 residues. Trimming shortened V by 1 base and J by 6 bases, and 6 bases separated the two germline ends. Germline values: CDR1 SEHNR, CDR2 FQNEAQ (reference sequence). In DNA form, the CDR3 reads TGTGCCAGCAGCTTAGTGCTGGATGGCTACACCTTC. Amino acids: CASSLVLDGYTF. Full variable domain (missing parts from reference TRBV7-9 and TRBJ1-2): DTGVSQNPRHKITKRGQNVTFRCDPISEHNRLYWYRQTLGQGPEFLTYFQNEAQLEKSRLLSDRFSAERPKGSFSTLEIQRTEQGDSAMYLCASSLVLDGYTFGSGTRLTVV.

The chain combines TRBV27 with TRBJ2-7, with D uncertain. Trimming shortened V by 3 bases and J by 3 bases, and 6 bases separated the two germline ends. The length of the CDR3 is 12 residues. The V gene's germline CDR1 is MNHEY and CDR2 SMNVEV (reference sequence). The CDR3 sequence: CASSFPDYEQYF. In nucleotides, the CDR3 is TGTGCCAGCAGTTTCCCGGACTACGAGCAGTACTTC.

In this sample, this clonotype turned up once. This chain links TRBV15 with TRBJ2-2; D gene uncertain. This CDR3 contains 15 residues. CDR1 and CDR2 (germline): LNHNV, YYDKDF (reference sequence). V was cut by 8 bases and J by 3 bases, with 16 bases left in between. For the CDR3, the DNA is TGTGCCACCGGGCAAAGACTCGACTACACCGGGGAGCTGTTTTTT. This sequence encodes CATGQRLDYTGELFF.

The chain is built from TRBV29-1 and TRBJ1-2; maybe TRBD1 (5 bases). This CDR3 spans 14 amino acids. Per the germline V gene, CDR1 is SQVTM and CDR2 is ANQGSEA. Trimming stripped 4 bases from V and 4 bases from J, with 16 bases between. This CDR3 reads CSVVGQVTTYGYTF. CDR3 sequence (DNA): TGCAGCGTTGTAGGACAAGTCACCACCTATGGCTACACCTTC.

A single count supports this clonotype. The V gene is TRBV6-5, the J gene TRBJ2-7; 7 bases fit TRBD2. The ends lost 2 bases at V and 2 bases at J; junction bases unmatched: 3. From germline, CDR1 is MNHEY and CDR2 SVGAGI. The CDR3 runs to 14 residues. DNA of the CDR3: TGTGCCAGCAGTTACGTGGGAGGGACCTACGAGCAGTACTTC. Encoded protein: CASSYVGGTYEQYF.

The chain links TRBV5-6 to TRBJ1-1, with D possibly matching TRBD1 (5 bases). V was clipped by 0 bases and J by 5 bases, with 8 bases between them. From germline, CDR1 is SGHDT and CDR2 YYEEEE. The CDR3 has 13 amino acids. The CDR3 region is CASSLGGGTEAFF. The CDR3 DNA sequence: TGTGCCAGCAGCTTGGGTGGGGGAACTGAAGCTTTCTTT.

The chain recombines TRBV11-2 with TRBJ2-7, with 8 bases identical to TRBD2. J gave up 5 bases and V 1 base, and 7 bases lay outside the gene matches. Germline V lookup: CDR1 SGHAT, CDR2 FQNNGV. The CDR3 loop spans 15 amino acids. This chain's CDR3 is CASSLVMREVNEQYF. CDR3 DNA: TGTGCCAGCAGCTTAGTTATGCGGGAGGTGAACGAGCAGTACTTC.

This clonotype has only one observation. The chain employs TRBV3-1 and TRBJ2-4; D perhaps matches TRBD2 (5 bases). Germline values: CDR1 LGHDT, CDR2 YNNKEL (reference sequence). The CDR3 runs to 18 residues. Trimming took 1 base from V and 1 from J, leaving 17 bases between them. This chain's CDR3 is CASSQGTLEGVAKNIQYF. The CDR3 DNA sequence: TGTGCCAGCAGCCAAGGGACCCTTGAGGGAGTGGCCAAAAACATTCAGTACTTC.

CDR3 amino acids: CSAPETEAFF. In DNA, the CDR3 is TGCAGTGCTCCTGAGACTGAAGCTTTCTTT. The V call is TRBV20-1, the J call TRBJ1-1; D remains ambiguous. Per germline, CDR1 DFQATT and CDR2 SNEGSKA (reference sequence). The CDR3 runs to 10 residues. Trimming cost V 5 bases and J 5 bases, with 6 bases left between them.

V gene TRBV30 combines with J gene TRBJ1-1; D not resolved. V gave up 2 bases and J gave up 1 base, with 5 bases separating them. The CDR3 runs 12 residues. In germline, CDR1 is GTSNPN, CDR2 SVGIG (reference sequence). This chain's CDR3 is CAWSPGNTEAFF. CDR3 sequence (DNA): TGTGCCTGGAGTCCGGGGAACACTGAAGCTTTCTTT.

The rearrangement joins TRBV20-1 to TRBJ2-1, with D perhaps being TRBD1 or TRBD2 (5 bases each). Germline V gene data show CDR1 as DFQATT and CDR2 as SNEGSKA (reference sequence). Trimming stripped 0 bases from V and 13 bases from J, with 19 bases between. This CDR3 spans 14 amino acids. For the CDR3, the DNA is TGCAGTGCTAGAGATCTCGACCAGGGAGAAGAACAGTTCTTC. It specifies CSARDLDQGEEQFF.

The CDR3 loop reads CASSQVVSTDTQYF. As DNA, the CDR3 is TGTGCCAGCAGCCAAGTGGTTAGCACAGATACGCAGTATTTT. The chain recombines TRBV14 with TRBJ2-3; D is unclear. Looked up from germline, CDR1 is SGHDN and CDR2 is FVKESK. The CDR3 contains 14 residues. V dropped 1 base and J dropped 0 bases, with 5 bases sitting between them.

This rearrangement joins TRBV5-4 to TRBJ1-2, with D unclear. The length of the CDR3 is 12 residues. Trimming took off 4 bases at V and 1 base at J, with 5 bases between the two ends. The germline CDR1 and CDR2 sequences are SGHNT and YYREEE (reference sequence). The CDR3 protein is CASSPDNYGYTF. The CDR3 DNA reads TGTGCCAGCAGCCCCGATAACTATGGCTACACCTTC.

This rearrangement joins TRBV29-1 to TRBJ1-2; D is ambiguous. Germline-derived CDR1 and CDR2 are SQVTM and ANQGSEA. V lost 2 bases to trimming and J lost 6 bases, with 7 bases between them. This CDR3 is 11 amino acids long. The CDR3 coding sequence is TGCAGCGTTGAATCTAGGGATGGCTACACCTTC. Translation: CSVESRDGYTF.

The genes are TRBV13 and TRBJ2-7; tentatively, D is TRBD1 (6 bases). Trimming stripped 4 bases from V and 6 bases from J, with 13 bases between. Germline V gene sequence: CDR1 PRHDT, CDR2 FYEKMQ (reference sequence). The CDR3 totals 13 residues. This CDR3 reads CASSSQPGVEQYF. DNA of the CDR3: TGTGCCAGCAGCTCCCAGCCAGGGGTCGAGCAGTACTTC.

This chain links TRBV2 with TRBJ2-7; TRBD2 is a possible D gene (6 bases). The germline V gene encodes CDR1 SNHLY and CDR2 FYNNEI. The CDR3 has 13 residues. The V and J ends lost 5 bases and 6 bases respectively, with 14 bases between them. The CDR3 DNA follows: TGTGCCAGCAGTTCGACTAGACCCAGCGAGCAGTACTTC. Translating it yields CASSSTRPSEQYF.

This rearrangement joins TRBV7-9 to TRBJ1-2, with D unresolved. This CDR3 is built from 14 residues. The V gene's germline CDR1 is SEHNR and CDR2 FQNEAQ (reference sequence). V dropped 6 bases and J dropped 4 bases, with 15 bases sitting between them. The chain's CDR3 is CASRPTASLYGYTF. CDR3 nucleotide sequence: TGTGCCAGCAGACCTACAGCGTCCCTCTATGGCTACACCTTC.

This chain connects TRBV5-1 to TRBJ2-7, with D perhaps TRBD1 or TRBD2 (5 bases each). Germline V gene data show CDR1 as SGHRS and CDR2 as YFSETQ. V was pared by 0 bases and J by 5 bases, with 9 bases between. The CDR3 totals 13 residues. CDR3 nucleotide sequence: TGCGCCAGCAGCTTGGGACAGCGGAACGAGCAGTACTTC. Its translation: CASSLGQRNEQYF.

CDR3 protein: CASSSGGGGKDTQYF. Here the CDR3 DNA reads TGTGCCAGCAGCTCGGGGGGCGGCGGGAAAGATACGCAGTATTTT. V is TRBV13 and J is TRBJ2-3; D may be TRBD2 (7 bases). The V end lost 4 bases, the J end lost 5 bases, and 16 bases lay between the germline ends. The V gene's germline CDR1 is PRHDT and CDR2 FYEKMQ (reference sequence). The CDR3 contains 15 residues.

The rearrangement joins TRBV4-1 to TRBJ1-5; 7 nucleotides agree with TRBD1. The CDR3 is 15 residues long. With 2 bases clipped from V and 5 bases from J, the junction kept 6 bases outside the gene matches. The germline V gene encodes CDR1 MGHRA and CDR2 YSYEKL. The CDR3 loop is CASSQLQTGYQPQHF. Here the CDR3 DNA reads TGCGCCAGCAGCCAACTACAGACAGGGTATCAGCCCCAGCATTTT.

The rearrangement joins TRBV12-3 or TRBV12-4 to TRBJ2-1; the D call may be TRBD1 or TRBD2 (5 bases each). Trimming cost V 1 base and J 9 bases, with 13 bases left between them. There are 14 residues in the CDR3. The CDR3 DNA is TGTGCCAGCAGTTTAGTCCTGGGACGAAGTGAGCAGTTCTTC. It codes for CASSLVLGRSEQFF.

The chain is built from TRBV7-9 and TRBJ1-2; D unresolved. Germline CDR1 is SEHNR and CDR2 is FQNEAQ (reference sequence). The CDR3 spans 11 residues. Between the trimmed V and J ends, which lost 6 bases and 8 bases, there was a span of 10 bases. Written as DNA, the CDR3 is TGTGCCAGCAGATACAGTGGAGGCTACACCTTC. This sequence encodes CASRYSGGYTF.

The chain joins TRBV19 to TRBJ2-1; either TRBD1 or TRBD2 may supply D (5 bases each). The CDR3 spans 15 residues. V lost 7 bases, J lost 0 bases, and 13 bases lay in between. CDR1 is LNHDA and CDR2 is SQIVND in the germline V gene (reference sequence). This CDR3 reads CASTMVRGSYNEQFF. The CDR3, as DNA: TGTGCCAGTACCATGGTGAGGGGCTCCTACAATGAGCAGTTCTTC.

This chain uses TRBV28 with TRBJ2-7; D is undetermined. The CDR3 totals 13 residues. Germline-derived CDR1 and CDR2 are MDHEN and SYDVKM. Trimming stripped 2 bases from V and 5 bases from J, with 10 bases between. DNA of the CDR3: TGTGCCAGCAGTTTAGGGGATGTACACGAGCAGTACTTC. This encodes CASSLGDVHEQYF.

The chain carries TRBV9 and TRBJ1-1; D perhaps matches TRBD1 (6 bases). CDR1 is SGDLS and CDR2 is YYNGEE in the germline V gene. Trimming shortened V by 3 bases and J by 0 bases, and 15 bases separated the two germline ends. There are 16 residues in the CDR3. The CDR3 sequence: CASSGGQTFMNTEAFF. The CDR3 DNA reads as TGTGCCAGCAGCGGAGGACAGACTTTCATGAACACTGAAGCTTTCTTT. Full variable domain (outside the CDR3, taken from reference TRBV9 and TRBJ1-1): DSGVTQTPKHLITATGQRVTLRCSPRSGDLSVYWYQQSLDQGLQFLIQYYNGEERAKGNILERFSAQQFPDLHSELNLSSLELGDSALYFCASSGGQTFMNTEAFFGQGTRLTVV.

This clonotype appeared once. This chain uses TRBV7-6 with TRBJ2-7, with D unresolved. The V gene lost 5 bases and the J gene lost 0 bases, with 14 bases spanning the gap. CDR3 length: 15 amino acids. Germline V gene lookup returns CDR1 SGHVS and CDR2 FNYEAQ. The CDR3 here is CASSHIEASSYEQYF. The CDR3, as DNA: TGTGCCAGCAGCCACATAGAGGCTAGCTCCTACGAGCAGTACTTC.

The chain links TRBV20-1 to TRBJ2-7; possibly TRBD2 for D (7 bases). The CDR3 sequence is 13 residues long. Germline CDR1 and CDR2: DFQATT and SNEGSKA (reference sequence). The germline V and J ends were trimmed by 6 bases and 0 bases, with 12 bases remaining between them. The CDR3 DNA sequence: TGCAGTGCACAAGCGGGACACTCCTACGAGCAGTACTTC. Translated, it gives CSAQAGHSYEQYF.

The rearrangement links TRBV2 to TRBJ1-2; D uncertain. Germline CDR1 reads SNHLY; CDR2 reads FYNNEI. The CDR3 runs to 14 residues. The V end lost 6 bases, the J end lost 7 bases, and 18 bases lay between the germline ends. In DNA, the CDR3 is TGTGCCAGCAGGGCACTCCCACCCGGGCGTGGCTACACCTTC. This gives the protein CASRALPPGRGYTF.

CDR3 coding DNA: TGCGCCAGCAGCCAAGATCGGCTGGAGCAGTTCTTC. Its protein is CASSQDRLEQFF. This sequence joins TRBV4-1 and TRBJ2-1; D gene unclear. The CDR3 extends over 12 amino acids. From germline, CDR1 is MGHRA and CDR2 YSYEKL. Trimming shortened V by 0 bases and J by 10 bases, and 7 bases separated the two germline ends.